The 13 T cell receptor beta chains below were found in one sample sequenced in a study of T cell responses to AZD1222 COVID-19 vaccine. Profiled with immunoSEQ multiplex PCR; TCRdb holds only in-frame clones, not every one. The sample contains under 60,000 clones, 80% to 90% of which appear only once. Sequencing used peripheral blood, obtained on day 0 of AZD1222 vaccination. These receptors were taken from an adult in good health.

The chain has TRBV6-5 and TRBJ1-4, with TRBD1 matching over 7 bases. The CDR3 is 14 amino acids. Germline V gives CDR1 MNHEY, CDR2 SVGAGI. V lost 5 bases, J lost 7 bases, and 7 bases stayed unmatched. This chain's CDR3 is CASSNRGGGEKLFF. The DNA for the CDR3 is TGTGCCAGCAGTAACAGGGGAGGGGGTGAAAAACTGTTTTTT.

Concerning this clone: One junction end does not reproduce the germline sequence, and a read error may be involved. This chain connects TRBV18 to TRBJ2-1, with 13 bases fitting TRBD2. This CDR3 has 14 residues. The germline V gene encodes CDR1 KGHSH and CDR2 LQKENI. CDR3 sequence (DNA): TGTGCCAGCTCACCACCGGGACTAGCGGGATTATCAGTCTTC. Translation gives CASSPPGLAGLSVF.

This chain uses TRBV28 with TRBJ2-3, with 8 nucleotides matching TRBD1. The V and J ends lost 7 bases and 1 base, in that order; junction bases with no gene match: 4. The CDR3 has 14 residues. The germline gives CDR1 MDHEN, CDR2 SYDVKM. The CDR3 here is CASTDRGGTDTQYF. The CDR3 DNA reads as TGTGCCAGCACCGACAGGGGAGGCACAGATACGCAGTATTTT.

The CDR3 nucleotides are TGTGCCAAGGGGACTAGCGGTACGTGGGGGGCCAACGTCCTGACTTTC. It codes for CAKGTSGTWGANVLTF. This chain connects TRBV30 to TRBJ2-6; 11 nucleotides match TRBD2. This CDR3 contains 16 residues. The trim removed 8 bases at V and 4 bases at J, leaving 10 bases unmatched. CDR1 and CDR2 (germline): GTSNPN, SVGIG (reference sequence).

The chain recombines TRBV9 with TRBJ1-1; D not certain. Germline lookup yields CDR1 SGDLS and CDR2 YYNGEE. The CDR3 is made up of 13 amino acids. V was cut by 0 bases and J by 5 bases, with 8 bases left in between. CDR3 amino acids: CASSVDISTEAFF. The CDR3 nucleotides read TGTGCCAGCAGCGTAGATATATCGACTGAAGCTTTCTTT.

This rearrangement joins TRBV29-1 to TRBJ1-1, with D possibly TRBD1 on 5 matching bases. The germline V gene has CDR1 SQVTM and CDR2 ANQGSEA. The CDR3 is made up of 14 amino acids. Trimming took off 4 bases at V and 2 bases at J, with 14 bases between the two ends. CDR3 in DNA: TGCAGCGTTGCGGACCTGGGGGTCAACACTGAAGCTTTCTTT. It codes for CSVADLGVNTEAFF.

The rearrangement links TRBV19 to TRBJ2-1; D remains ambiguous. V dropped 4 bases and J dropped 8 bases, with 9 bases sitting between them. Per germline, CDR1 LNHDA and CDR2 SQIVND (reference sequence). The CDR3 contains 12 residues. This CDR3 reads CASSTLRDEQFF. For the CDR3, the DNA is TGTGCCAGTAGTACTTTACGTGATGAGCAGTTCTTC.

The genes are TRBV4-3 and TRBJ2-1, with unresolved D. With 6 bases removed from V and 9 bases from J, the gap between germline ends came to 12 bases. Germline assignment: CDR1 LGHNA and CDR2 YSLEER. The CDR3 is made up of 12 amino acids. The CDR3 here is CASSRVLGEQFF. CDR3 bases: TGCGCCAGCAGTCGCGTATTAGGTGAGCAGTTCTTC.

The chain employs TRBV5-1 and TRBJ1-2; 8 bases fit TRBD1. The CDR3 is 13 amino acids. Germline CDR1 SGHRS, CDR2 YFSETQ. The trim removed 4 bases at V and 3 bases at J, leaving 2 bases unmatched. CDR3: CASSQGQDYGYTF. Here the CDR3 DNA reads TGCGCCAGCAGCCAGGGACAGGACTATGGCTACACCTTC.

This chain joins TRBV5-6 and TRBJ2-5; 10 bases align to TRBD2. Germline values: CDR1 SGHDT, CDR2 YYEEEE. The V and J ends lost 0 bases and 8 bases, in that order; junction bases with no gene match: 13. The CDR3 runs to 17 residues. CDR3 protein: CASSLVPVASGGQTQYF. The CDR3 nucleotides read TGTGCCAGCAGCTTGGTCCCCGTGGCTAGCGGGGGCCAAACCCAGTACTTC.

The gene calls are TRBV19 and TRBJ2-7, with D possibly matching TRBD2 (6 bases). The germline gives CDR1 LNHDA, CDR2 SQIVND (reference sequence). The V end lost 5 bases, the J end lost 0 bases, and 14 bases lay between the germline ends. The CDR3 sequence is 15 residues long. Here the CDR3 DNA reads TGTGCCAGTAGTTTAAAAGGAGGGTTCTCCTACGAGCAGTACTTC. This sequence encodes CASSLKGGFSYEQYF.

The CDR3 loop reads CASSPSGRDRARDTEAFF. The CDR3 region has the DNA TGTGCCAGCAGCCCTTCGGGGCGGGACAGGGCGAGGGACACTGAAGCTTTCTTT. J is TRBJ1-1 and V is TRBV27, with 9 bases that match TRBD1. There are 18 residues in the CDR3. V was pared by 6 bases and J by 3 bases, with 17 bases of the junction left unmatched. The germline CDR1 and CDR2 sequences are MNHEY and SMNVEV (reference sequence).

Only a few counts were recorded for this clone. The V and J genes are TRBV19 and TRBJ1-2; D is ambiguous. The V end lost 9 bases, the J end lost 1 base, and 12 bases lay between the germline ends. This CDR3 region has 13 residues. Germline CDR1 LNHDA, CDR2 SQIVND (reference sequence). CDR3 nucleotides: TGTGCCAGCTCAAAGGACGGTAACTATGGCTACACCTTC. This codes for CASSKDGNYGYTF.